Sequencing of this T cell receptor beta chain was carried out in a study of T cell responses to AZD1222 COVID-19 vaccine. The germline CDR1 and CDR2 sequences are SEHNR and FQNEAQ (reference sequence). The trim removed 3 bases at V and 7 bases at J, leaving 7 bases unmatched. This CDR3 is built from 15 residues. Overall study results and limits: The breadth and depth of Spike-specific TCRs increased once two AZD1222 doses had been given. Nearly half of spike-specific TCRs reportedly target variant regions that are unmutated in the B.1.351 and B.1.1.7 variants.

Details on this clone: Antigen: not known.

Sequencing used immunoSEQ multiplex PCR; TCRdb keeps in-frame clones, though not all of them. The sample yields 75,000 to 90,000 clones, roughly nine tenths seen once. The chain employs TRBV7-9 and TRBJ1-4; 8 bases are a match to TRBD1. This receptor was obtained from an adult in good health. This material consisted of peripheral blood, taken on day 0 of AZD1222 vaccination. The CDR3 protein is CASSLRQGKGEKLFF. The CDR3 DNA reads TGTGCCAGCAGCTTGAGACAGGGGAAGGGTGAAAAACTGTTTTTT. Complete variable domain (other parts from reference TRBV7-9 and TRBJ1-4): DTGVSQNPRHKITKRGQNVTFRCDPISEHNRLYWYRQTLGQGPEFLTYFQNEAQLEKSRLLSDRFSAERPKGSFSTLEIQRTEQGDSAMYLCASSLRQGKGEKLFFGSGTQLSVL.